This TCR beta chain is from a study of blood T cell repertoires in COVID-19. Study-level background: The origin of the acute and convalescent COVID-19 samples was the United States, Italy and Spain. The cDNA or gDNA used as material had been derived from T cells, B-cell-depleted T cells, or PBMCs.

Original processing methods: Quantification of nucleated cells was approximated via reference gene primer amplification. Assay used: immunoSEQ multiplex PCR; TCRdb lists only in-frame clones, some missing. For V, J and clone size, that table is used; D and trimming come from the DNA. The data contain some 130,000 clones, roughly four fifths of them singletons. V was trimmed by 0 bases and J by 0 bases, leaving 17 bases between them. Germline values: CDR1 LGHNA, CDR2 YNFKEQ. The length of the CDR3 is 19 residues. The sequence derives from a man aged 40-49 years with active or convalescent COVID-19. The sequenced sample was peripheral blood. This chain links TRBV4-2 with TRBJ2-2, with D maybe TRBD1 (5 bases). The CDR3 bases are TGTGCCAGCAGCCAAGAACAGGCCCCGGGCACCACGAACACCGGGGAGCTGTTTTTT. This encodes CASSQEQAPGTTNTGELFF.